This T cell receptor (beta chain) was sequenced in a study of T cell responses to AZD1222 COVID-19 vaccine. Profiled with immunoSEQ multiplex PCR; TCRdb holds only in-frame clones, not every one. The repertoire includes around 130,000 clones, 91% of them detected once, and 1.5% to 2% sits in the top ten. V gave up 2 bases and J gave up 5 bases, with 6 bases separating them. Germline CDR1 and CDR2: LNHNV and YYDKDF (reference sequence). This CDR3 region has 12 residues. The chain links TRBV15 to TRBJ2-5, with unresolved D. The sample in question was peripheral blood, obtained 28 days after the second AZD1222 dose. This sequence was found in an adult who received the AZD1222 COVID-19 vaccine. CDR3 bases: TGTGCCACCAGCAGATCCTCCGAGACCCAGTACTTC. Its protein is CATSRSSETQYF.